These T cell receptor beta chains were read from a single sample in a study of blood T cell repertoires in COVID-19. Measured with immunoSEQ multiplex PCR; TCRdb has only the in-frame clones, and not every one. The repertoire has fewer than 250,000 clones, around four fifths of them found once; the top ten carry roughly 6.4%. Sequenced input: peripheral blood. Receptors were obtained from a woman aged 55-70 years with active or convalescent COVID-19. CDR3s include the opening cysteine and the closing phenylalanine or tryptophan. Fields, in order: clone size, V gene, J gene, D gene, CDR3 DNA, CDR3 protein. A D gene is named only where the DNA matches it firmly. Expanded clones get a size class; other rows say once, few or many, or leave the size out.

clone size: .; V gene: TRBV5-1; J gene: TRBJ1-3; D gene: .; CDR3 DNA: TGCGCCAGCAGCTGGCGGGACCCGGGGGACACCATATATTTT; CDR3 protein: CASSWRDPGDTIYF
clone size: .; V gene: TRBV19; J gene: TRBJ2-2; D gene: TRBD1; CDR3 DNA: TGTGCCAGTAGTATCTCACGGGACAGTTGGGACACCGGGGAGCTGTTTTTT; CDR3 protein: CASSISRDSWDTGELFF
clone size: .; V gene: TRBV5-6; J gene: TRBJ2-2; D gene: TRBD1; CDR3 DNA: TGTGCCAGCAGCCTCGGGACAGGGCGGACGGGGGAGCTGTTTTTT; CDR3 protein: CASSLGTGRTGELFF
clone size: .; V gene: TRBV5-1; J gene: TRBJ2-1; D gene: TRBD2; CDR3 DNA: TGCGCCAGCAGCCTCGGGACTAGCAACAATGAGCAGTTCTTC; CDR3 protein: CASSLGTSNNEQFF
clone size: .; V gene: TRBV19; J gene: TRBJ1-5; D gene: .; CDR3 DNA: TGTGCCAGTAGTCACGGGGGAAGGGGCAATCAGCCCCAGCATTTT; CDR3 protein: CASSHGGRGNQPQHF
clone size: .; V gene: TRBV14; J gene: TRBJ2-1; D gene: .; CDR3 DNA: TGTGCCAGCAGCCCAGACACAACCTTGAATGAGCAGTTCTTC; CDR3 protein: CASSPDTTLNEQFF
clone size: .; V gene: TRBV5-1; J gene: TRBJ2-5; D gene: TRBD1; CDR3 DNA: TGCGCCAGCAGCTCCAGGACAGGGGTCGCCTTCACCCAGTACTTC; CDR3 protein: CASSSRTGVAFTQYF
clone size: .; V gene: TRBV5-4; J gene: TRBJ1-2; D gene: .; CDR3 DNA: TGTGCCTTCAGGGCACCTGCGCGGGGCTACACCTTC; CDR3 protein: CAFRAPARGYTF
clone size: .; V gene: TRBV4-1; J gene: TRBJ2-3; D gene: .; CDR3 DNA: TGCGCCAGCAGCCAATACAGAGCTAGCACAGATACGCAGTATTTT; CDR3 protein: CASSQYRASTDTQYF
clone size: .; V gene: TRBV9; J gene: TRBJ1-6; D gene: TRBD1; CDR3 DNA: TGTGCCAGCAGCGGGGAGACAGGGAGGAATTCACCCCTCCACTTT; CDR3 protein: CASSGETGRNSPLHF
clone size: few; V gene: TRBV4-2; J gene: TRBJ1-3; D gene: TRBD1; CDR3 DNA: TGTGCCAGCAGCCACCGCGGACAGGGGGTAGACACCATATATTTT; CDR3 protein: CASSHRGQGVDTIYF
clone size: .; V gene: TRBV10-3; J gene: TRBJ2-1; D gene: TRBD2; CDR3 DNA: TGTGCCATCAGCTGGACTAGCATCGATGAGCAGTTCTTC; CDR3 protein: CAISWTSIDEQFF
clone size: .; V gene: TRBV30; J gene: TRBJ2-3; D gene: .; CDR3 DNA: TGTGCCTGGAGTGTAGGGAGAAGCACAGATACGCAGTATTTT; CDR3 protein: CAWSVGRSTDTQYF
clone size: few; V gene: TRBV7-9; J gene: TRBJ1-2; D gene: .; CDR3 DNA: TGTGCCAGCAGCTTAGTAGGGGAACATCATGGCTACACCTTC; CDR3 protein: CASSLVGEHHGYTF
clone size: .; V gene: TRBV2; J gene: TRBJ2-1; D gene: TRBD2; CDR3 DNA: TGTGCCAGCAGTGGACTAGCGGGAAGGCGGTTCTTC; CDR3 protein: CASSGLAGRRFF
clone size: .; V gene: TRBV11-3; J gene: TRBJ1-6; D gene: .; CDR3 DNA: TGTGCCAGCAGCTTAGATCGATGGAGGGTGAACTCACCCCTCCACTTT; CDR3 protein: CASSLDRWRVNSPLHF